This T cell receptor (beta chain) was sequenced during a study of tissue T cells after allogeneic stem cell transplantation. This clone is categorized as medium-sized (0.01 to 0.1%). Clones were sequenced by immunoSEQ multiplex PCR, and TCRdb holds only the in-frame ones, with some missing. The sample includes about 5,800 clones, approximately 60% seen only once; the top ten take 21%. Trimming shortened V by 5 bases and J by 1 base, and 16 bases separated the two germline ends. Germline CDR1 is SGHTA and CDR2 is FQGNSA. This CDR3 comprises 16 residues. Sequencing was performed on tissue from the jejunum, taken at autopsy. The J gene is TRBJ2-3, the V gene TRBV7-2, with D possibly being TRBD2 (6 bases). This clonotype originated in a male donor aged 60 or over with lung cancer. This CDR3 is CASSPRSGSGTDTQYF. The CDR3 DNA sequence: TGTGCCAGCAGCCCTCGCAGCGGGTCGGGCACAGATACGCAGTATTTT.